The entry that follows covers one T cell receptor (beta chain) sequence. This clone has only a few counts. The antigen it binds to is not known. Base-call qualities are not available, and no considerably larger clone is one nucleotide away. Libraries came from the immunoSEQ multiplex PCR assay. For the multiplex PCR, a mixture combining 60 forward primers for TCR Vbeta segments and 13 reverse primers for TCR Jbeta segments was used. The CDR3 region of rearranged TCR beta genes was amplified from genomic DNA with a multiplex PCR assay. Amplified TCR beta libraries were sequenced as 87-base-pair reads on the Illumina HiSeq System. As for how the authors treated the data: A later analysis counted approximately 74 million unique TCR beta chains across the 666 repertoires, and some 11 million of these chains were shared by at least two donors. Raw reads were error-corrected and collapsed into unique sequences with a nearest-neighbor algorithm that merged closely related sequences to remove PCR and sequencing errors. Alignment of CDR3 sequences to IMGT reference sequences was used to assign V, D and J gene segments. For a sequence to be retained, at least a six-nucleotide match to both a V gene segment and a J gene segment was required. A rearrangement was called productive if the CDR3 had no stop codons and remained in frame with V and J, and every other rearrangement was called non-productive. Following IMGT convention, CDR3 was defined as the stretch from the second conserved V-encoded cysteine up to the conserved J-encoded phenylalanine. The earlier analysis of about 610 of the donors excluded any sequence lacking an unambiguous match to a single V gene segment. In an earlier analysis of approximately 550 of the donors, V segments were called functional above 56.7% productive rearrangements and were called segregating when the between-donor standard deviation exceeded 5%. A statistical classification framework was built for diagnosing cytomegalovirus status from the catalog of TCR beta chain sequences. V and J gene assignment, in a later analysis, came from comparing TCR nucleotide sequences with IMGT/GENE-DB human TR gene sequences. The TCRdist pipeline was used in a later analysis to assign CDR3 sequences and most-parsimonious VDJ recombination scenarios. In a later analysis, every TCR beta chain was defined by the combination of its CDR3 amino acid sequence and its V-gene family, and reads without a unique V-gene family were dropped. A later analysis removed several hundred highly shared, low-generation-probability nucleotide sequences to deal with suspected cross-contamination and a sequencing artifact. In a later analysis, a clonal expansion index for each public chain was calculated from normalized within-repertoire ranks of inferred template counts. In a later analysis, generation probabilities were computed with a VDJ recombination model fitted to out-of-frame rearrangements, and the resulting probabilities were checked against IGoR. In a later analysis, TCR-TCR, TCR-HLA and TCR-CMV co-occurrence was scored with hypergeometric tests, and a repertoire-size bias correction was applied to TCR pairs. A later analysis estimated false discovery rates by permuting HLA or CMV assignments 20 times. In a later analysis, co-occurring TCRs were grouped using DBSCAN, and TCRdist sequence similarity was added for clustering within HLA-allele-positive subsets. Repertoires with fewer than 30,000 or more than 120,000 public chains, plus five repertoires with anomalous nucleotide sharing, were excluded from co-occurrence clustering. The table comes from immuneACCESS by way of TCRdb, which keeps in-frame sequences with V and J called. Part of the clones is missing from these tables; in studies checked, under half for an unresolved V gene and the rest for unknown reasons. V and J calls and clone size are those listed in that table; D and trimming were worked out from the DNA. The table for this sample lists about 99,000 clones; 78% of them were counted only once. The ten largest account for about 1.7% of the sample.

This sample was taken from a study of cytomegalovirus exposure and HLA in healthy donors (dated 2017 in TCRdb). Broadly, across the study: According to an earlier analysis of a few hundred of the donors, some 180 million T cells yielded 117 million unique TCR beta sequences and 276 Gb of sequence data. Of the roughly 400 genotyped donors, roughly 80% fell in the genetic ancestry cluster associated with self-reported Caucasian donors. Along with the approximately 700-subject first cohort, a separate validation cohort of about 110 different subjects was used. To predict cytomegalovirus infection status, the study brought together high-throughput TCR immunosequencing, statistical association of individual TCRs with disease status, and machine learning. Donor age, sex, ethnicity and CMV serostatus were collected together with the repertoire data. An earlier analysis of several hundred of the donors applied high-throughput TCR beta sequencing to assess whether each TCR beta V gene segment acted as functional or pseudogenic. A later analysis re-examined previously published TCR beta repertoires from roughly 650 donors and added high-resolution HLA genotyping to investigate patterns of TCR occurrence. HLA typing included class I and class II loci at four-digit resolution. The aim of the study was to test whether cataloging public T cell receptors could identify signatures of past pathogen exposure. Rather than drawing on any new phenotypic data, the later analysis identified candidate immune exposures from TCR beta sequences and the way those sequences occurred across donors. Across approximately 400 genotyped donors of the cohort, an average of about 240,000 unique TCR beta nucleotide sequences per donor were sequenced, and around 20% of those sequences were non-productive. The number of donors typed differed by locus, with roughly 629-640 for A, B, C, DRB1 and DQB1, 522 for DQA1, approximately 570 for DPA1, and some 470 for DPB1. Approximately 310 gigabases of sequencing data and 70 million to 100 million unique TCR sequences were included in an early release covering roughly 600 HLA-typed donors. A later genetic analysis used genome-wide SNP genotypes for 398 of the 666 donors, treating that subset as a discovery cohort. Every discovery cohort repertoire had been produced on one sequencing platform. About 5 DR-DQ haplotypes were handled as single units for association and clustering, since linkage in the cohort was strong. The T cell repertoires of 550 to 850 subjects were profiled by immunosequencing and related to cytomegalovirus serostatus.

Paper-wide results and their limitations: In a later analysis, most CMV-associated TCR beta chains were found to appear HLA-restricted, with HLA associations seemingly driven largely by CMV exposure. This cohort had only TCR beta chains sequenced, and the lack of alpha or paired-chain data limited which features could be detected. The 87-base-pair reads could not distinguish some IMGT-functional V segments, including TRBV6-2 and TRBV6-3, so those segments were excluded. When HLA alleles, especially DR and DQ, strongly co-occurred, attributing TCR associations to individual alleles was difficult. The authors suggested that the approach could potentially be generalized to other disease states and immunological phenotypes. Several of the top co-occurrence clusters appeared to be linked to parvovirus B19, influenza, CMV and Epstein-Barr virus, according to a later analysis. Specific HLA alleles were associated with 16,951 TCR beta sequences at a false discovery rate of 0.05 in a later analysis. In a later genetic analysis, fewer N-insertions in productive TCRs were reported among donors in an Asian-associated ancestry cluster than the 666-donor mean. Roughly uniform sequencing depth across donors was assumed in presence/absence analyses, although this assumption may not hold. Because counts were too low, seventeen rarely observed V segments, including chromosome 9 orphons, were excluded from the earlier analysis of 587 of the donors. In a later analysis, the rate of TCR association differed among HLA loci, with DRB1 alleles having the most associated TCRs and HLA-C alleles having the fewest. An earlier analysis of approximately 590 of the donors showed that most TCR beta V segments appeared in productive rearrangements either about 90% or about 30% of the time, which broadly matched IMGT annotations. A cluster of highly shared sequence variants was judged likely to be a technical artifact of the sequencing pipeline. In a later analysis, HLA-associated TCR beta chains were found to be more clonally expanded and to have lower generation probabilities than equally common non-associated chains. In both the original and validation cohorts, the classifier was reported to diagnose cytomegalovirus status with high specificity and sensitivity. Linkage disequilibrium might explain the correlated functional status among segregating V segments, but an unknown experimental factor could not be excluded. A further reported finding was that TCR beta sequences accurately predicted the HLA-A and HLA-B alleles for most subjects in the first cohort. Because HLA typing was unavailable for some donors at each locus, only the typed subset was used in association tests. A later genetic analysis associated a missense DCLRE1C variant with V-gene and J-gene trimming of TCR beta chains, and an independent cohort replicated the association. Immune exposure information for the cohort was limited to CMV serostatus. A few of the identified cytomegalovirus-associated TCR beta chains were confirmed in vitro to be specific for cytomegalovirus antigens. A total of 150 to 200 TCR beta chains were listed by the study as associated with cytomegalovirus. Most TCR sequences were seen in very few donors, while some public TCRs were found in many individuals.

The cohort consisted of fewer than 700 healthy bone marrow donors. At the time of sampling, all cohort members were nominally healthy, though unrecorded immune exposures were likely present. The donor tested CMV seronegative and was one of the 352 seronegative cohort members. Every donor gave a peripheral blood sample, and the peripheral blood mononuclear cells from that sample were used for TCR beta sequencing. Genomic DNA extraction from the blood cell samples was performed with the Qiagen DNeasy Blood Extraction Kit. The CDR3 covers 14 residues, taking in both the cysteine and the phenylalanine. This entry keeps only the CDR3 DNA: 42 bases, framed from base 1. CDR1 and CDR2 were assigned from the germline V gene as SGHRS and YFSETQ. V was cut back by 4 bases and J by 8 bases, leaving a gap of 19 bases between them.

This TCR came from a woman aged 40 to 55 in good health and CMV-seronegative. Sample: PBMCs. In this chain, TRBV5-1 is recombined with TRBJ2-7; a tentative D match to TRBD2 spans 6 bases. The CDR3 has the sequence CASSPRSWGDKQYF. Here is the DNA: TGCGCCAGCAGCCCACGCTCGTGGGGGGATAAGCAGTACTTC.